This T cell receptor (beta chain) comes out of a study of T cells in Graves' hyperthyroidism and ophthalmopathy. Authors of the study amplified TCR beta CDR3 regions from RNA transcripts. In the first-round RT-PCR of the TCR CDR3, the HTBI primer set was used. TCRdb redid the calling of the multiplex PCR reads with MiXCR, one entry per CDR3 protein. The table includes 450,000 to 600,000 distinct CDR3 sequences, about 15% detected once. This clonotype showed up just a few times. The receptor was isolated from a woman between 40 and 50 years old with Graves' hyperthyroidism. What was sequenced was blood.

The DNA for the CDR3 is TGTGCCAGCAGCTTCGGGCCTCTAGGGGATACGCAGTATTTT. Translating gives CASSFGPLGDTQYF. The chain combines TRBV11-2 with TRBJ2-3, with D uncertain. This CDR3 comprises 14 residues. Germline V CDR1 and CDR2: SGHAT, FQNNGV. Trimming stripped 3 bases from V and 6 bases from J, with 13 bases between.